This T cell receptor beta chain was captured in a study of blood T cell repertoires in COVID-19. At the level of the study: PBMCs, B-cell-depleted T cells, or T cells provided the cDNA or gDNA that made up the material.

In the study's own analysis: Reference gene primers were amplified, and this amplification served to estimate nucleated cell counts. Sequenced by immunoSEQ multiplex PCR; TCRdb stores in-frame clones only, minus some. V and J calls and clone size are copied from that table; D and trimming were computed from the DNA. The table lists about 250,000 clones, 80% to 90% of them singletons. Looked up from germline, CDR1 is MDHEN and CDR2 is SYDVKM. V was pared by 3 bases and J by 1 base, with 16 bases between. CDR3 length: 18 residues. This study enrolled people aged about 18 to 100 from about two dozen US geographic areas. This clone is a singleton in its sample.

The chain employs TRBV28 and TRBJ2-6; tentative D call: TRBD1 (6 bases). The sequenced sample was PBMCs or T cells enriched from blood (not recorded which). This TCR was recovered from a woman aged 25 to 39 who had recovered from COVID-19. The CDR3 loop is CASSLRQGTVSGANVLTF. CDR3 nucleotides: TGTGCCAGCAGTTTGAGGCAGGGGACCGTTTCTGGGGCCAACGTCCTGACTTTC.